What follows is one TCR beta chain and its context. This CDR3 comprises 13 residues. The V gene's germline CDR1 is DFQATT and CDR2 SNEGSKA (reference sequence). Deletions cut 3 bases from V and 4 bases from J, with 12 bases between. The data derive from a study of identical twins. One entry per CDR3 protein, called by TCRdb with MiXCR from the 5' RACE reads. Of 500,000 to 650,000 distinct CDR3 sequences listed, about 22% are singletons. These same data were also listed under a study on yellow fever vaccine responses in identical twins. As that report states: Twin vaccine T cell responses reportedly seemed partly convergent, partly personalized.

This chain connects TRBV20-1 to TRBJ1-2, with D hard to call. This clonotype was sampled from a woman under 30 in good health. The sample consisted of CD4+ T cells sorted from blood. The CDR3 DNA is TGCAGTGCTAGGTCCGGGGTTCCCTATGGCTACACCTTC. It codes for CSARSGVPYGYTF.